One and the same sample provided the 5 T cell receptor beta chains below, sequenced in a study of CD8 T cells in ankylosing spondylitis. TCRdb independently ran MiXCR on the 5' RACE reads; one entry per CDR3 protein. This sample has a few hundred thousand distinct CDR3 sequences; roughly 20% occur once, and the top ten carry under 8.5%. The specimen sequenced was blood, either unsorted or a sorted T cell fraction (not recorded which). These receptor sequences come from a male donor with ankylosing spondylitis or in good health (not recorded which).

The V call is TRBV5-1, the J call TRBJ2-5; the D call may be TRBD1 or TRBD2 (5 bases each). CDR1 is SGHRS and CDR2 is YFSETQ in the germline V gene. Trimming took 1 base from V and 5 from J, leaving 9 bases between them. The CDR3 runs to 13 residues. The CDR3 sequence: CASSLTGHETQYF. CDR3 nucleotides: TGCGCCAGCAGCTTGACGGGGCACGAGACCCAGTACTTC.

This clonotype was counted a few times. The genes are TRBV15 and TRBJ2-1; the match to TRBD2 covers 8 bases. Germline V gene lookup returns CDR1 LNHNV and CDR2 YYDKDF (reference sequence). V was clipped by 0 bases and J by 9 bases; unmatched bases: 10. This CDR3 comprises 16 residues. The CDR3 coding sequence is TGTGCCACCAGCAGAGATTACGGCGGGAGGATTGTTGAGCAGTTCTTC. This gives the protein CATSRDYGGRIVEQFF.

This clonotype was observed a few times. J is TRBJ2-7 and V is TRBV6-1; TRBD2 matches at 10 bases. The J segment lost 0 bases and the V segment lost 2 bases, leaving 7 bases of the junction unmatched. In germline, CDR1 is MNHNS, CDR2 SASEGT. The CDR3 length is 17 residues. The DNA of the CDR3 is TGTGCCAGCAGTGAAAGATTAGCGGGAGGTGCCTCCTACGAGCAGTACGTC. Translated, it gives CASSERLAGGASYEQYV.

This clonotype was seen only a few times. J is TRBJ1-6 and V is TRBV12-3 or TRBV12-4; TRBD1 aligns across 9 bases. V was clipped by 4 bases and J by 10 bases; unmatched bases: 8. This CDR3 comprises 15 residues. The CDR3 DNA reads as TGTGCCAGCAGTTCTTTCCGGACAGGGGAATCACCCCTCCACTTT. Translating it yields CASSSFRTGESPLHF.

This clonotype was counted only a few times. The chain has TRBV5-1 and TRBJ2-2; D is undetermined. The germline gives CDR1 SGHRS, CDR2 YFSETQ. The CDR3 is made up of 16 amino acids. V shed 0 bases and J shed 0 bases, with 9 bases lying between them. The CDR3: CASSLADSANTGELFF. The CDR3 bases are TGCGCCAGCAGCTTGGCGGATTCCGCGAACACCGGGGAGCTGTTTTTT. Full variable domain (outside the CDR3, taken from reference TRBV5-1 and TRBJ2-2): KAGVTQTPRYLIKTRGQQVTLSCSPISGHRSVSWYQQTPGQGLQFLFEYFSETQRNKGNFPGRFSGRQFSNSRSEMNVSTLELGDSALYLCASSLADSANTGELFFGEGSRLTVL.